The present T cell receptor (beta chain) was sequenced within a study of blood T cells in healthy people across ages. The study's findings and limits: Naive and antigen-experienced cells were not separated, limiting conclusive comparison.

Primers used in a second PCR of about 7 to 12 cycles were a sample-barcoded 5' primer and a J-beta primer mix. Tags on each cDNA molecule came from a template-switch adaptor with 12 random nucleotides. TCRdb passed the 5' RACE reads through MiXCR, listing each CDR3 protein once. This sample has around 520,000 distinct CDR3 sequences, with 27% found just once. The CDR3 covers 13 residues. Trimming cost V 5 bases and J 7 bases; bases outside gene matches: 7. This clonotype came up many times. What it binds is not known. The same data also contributed to another study, on T cells of mothers and their children. That report notes: Input to cDNA synthesis comprised all extracted RNA, at a ratio of around 1.6 ug per 15 ul.

The clonotype comes from a boy between 2 and 10 years old in good health. The chain carries TRBV12-3 or TRBV12-4 and TRBJ1-2; TRBD1 matches 7 bases. The material sequenced was blood. CDR3 nucleotides: TGTGCCAGCAGTCAGACAGGGCTGCGTGGCTACACCTTC. It codes for CASSQTGLRGYTF.